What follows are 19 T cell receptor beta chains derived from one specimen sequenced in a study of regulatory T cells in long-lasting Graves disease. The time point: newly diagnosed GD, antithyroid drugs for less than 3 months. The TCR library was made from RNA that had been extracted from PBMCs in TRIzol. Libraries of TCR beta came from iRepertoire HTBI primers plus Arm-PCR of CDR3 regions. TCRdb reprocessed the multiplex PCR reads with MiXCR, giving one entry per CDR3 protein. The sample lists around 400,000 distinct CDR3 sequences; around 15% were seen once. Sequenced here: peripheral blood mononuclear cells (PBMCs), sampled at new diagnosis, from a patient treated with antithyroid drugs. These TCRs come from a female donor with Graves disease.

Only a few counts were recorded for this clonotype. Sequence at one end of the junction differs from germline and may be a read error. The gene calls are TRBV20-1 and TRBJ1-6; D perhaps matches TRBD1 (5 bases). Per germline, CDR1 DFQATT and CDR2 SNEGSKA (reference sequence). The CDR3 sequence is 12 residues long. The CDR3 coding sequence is TGCAGTGCGAGGGACTACAAGTCACCCCTCCACTTC. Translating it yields CSARDYKSPLHF.

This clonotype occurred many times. The CDR3 sequence: CASSGDSYNEQFF. Here the CDR3 DNA reads TGTGCCAGCAGTGGGGACAGTTACAATGAGCAGTTCTTC. This sequence joins TRBV2 and TRBJ2-1; 7 nucleotides match TRBD1. V was pared by 4 bases and J by 4 bases, with 1 base of the junction left unmatched. CDR1 is SNHLY and CDR2 is FYNNEI in the germline V gene. This CDR3 comprises 13 residues. The full variable domain, with the rest looked up from reference TRBV2 and TRBJ2-1, is EPEVTQTPSHQVTQMGQEVILRCVPISNHLYFYWYRQILGQKVEFLVSFYNNEISEKSEIFDDQFSVERPDGSNFTLKIRSTKLEDSAMYFCASSGDSYNEQFFGPGTRLTVL.

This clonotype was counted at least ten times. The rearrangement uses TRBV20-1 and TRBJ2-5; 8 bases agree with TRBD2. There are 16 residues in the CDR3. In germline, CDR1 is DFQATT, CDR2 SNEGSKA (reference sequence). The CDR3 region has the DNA TGCAGAGCCCTCGGGGGAGTAGAGCGGGAGCGAGAGACCCAGTACTTC. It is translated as CRALGGVERERETQYF.

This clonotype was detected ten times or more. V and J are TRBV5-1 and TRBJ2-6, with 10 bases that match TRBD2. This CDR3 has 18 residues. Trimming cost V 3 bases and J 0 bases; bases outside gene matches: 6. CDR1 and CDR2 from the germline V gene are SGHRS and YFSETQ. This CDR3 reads CASSSSSGGASGANVLTF. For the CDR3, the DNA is TGCGCCAGCAGCTCATCAAGCGGGGGGGCCTCTGGGGCCAACGTCCTGACTTTC.

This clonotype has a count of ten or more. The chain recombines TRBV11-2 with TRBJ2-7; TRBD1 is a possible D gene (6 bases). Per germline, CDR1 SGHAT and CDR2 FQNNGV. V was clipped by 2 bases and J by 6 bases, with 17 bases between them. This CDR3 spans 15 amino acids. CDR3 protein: CASSLKILAGVEQYF. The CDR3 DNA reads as TGTGCCAGCAGCTTAAAGATTTTAGCAGGGGTCGAGCAGTACTTC.

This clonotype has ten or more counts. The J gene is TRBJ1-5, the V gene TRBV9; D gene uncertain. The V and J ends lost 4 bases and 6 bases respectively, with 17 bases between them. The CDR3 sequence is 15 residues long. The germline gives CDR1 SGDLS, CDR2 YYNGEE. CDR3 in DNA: TGTGCCAGCAGCCATAACCCAAGGGCTGCTCAGCCCCAGCATTTT. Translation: CASSHNPRAAQPQHF. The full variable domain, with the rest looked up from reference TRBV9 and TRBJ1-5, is DSGVTQTPKHLITATGQRVTLRCSPRSGDLSVYWYQQSLDQGLQFLIQYYNGEERAKGNILERFSAQQFPDLHSELNLSSLELGDSALYFCASSHNPRAAQPQHFGDGTRLSIL.

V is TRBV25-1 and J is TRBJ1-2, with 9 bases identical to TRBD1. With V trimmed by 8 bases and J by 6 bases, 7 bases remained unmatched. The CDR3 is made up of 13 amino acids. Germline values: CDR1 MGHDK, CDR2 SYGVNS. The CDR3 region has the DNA TGTGCCAGCCTTAGACAGGGGGATGATGGCTACACCTTC. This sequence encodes CASLRQGDDGYTF.

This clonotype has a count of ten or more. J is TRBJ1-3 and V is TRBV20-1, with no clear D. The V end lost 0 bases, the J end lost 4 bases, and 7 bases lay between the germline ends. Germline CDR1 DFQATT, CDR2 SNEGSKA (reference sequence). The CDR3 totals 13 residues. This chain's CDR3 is CSARDGRGNTIYF. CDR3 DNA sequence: TGCAGTGCTAGAGACGGGCGAGGAAACACCATATATTTT.

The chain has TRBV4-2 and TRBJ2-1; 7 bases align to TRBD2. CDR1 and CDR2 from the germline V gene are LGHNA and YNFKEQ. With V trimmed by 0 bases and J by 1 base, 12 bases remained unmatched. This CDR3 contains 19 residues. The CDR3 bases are TGTGCCAGCAGCCAAGATTTGGCGGGAGTTATTACGTCCTACAATGAGCAGTTCTTC. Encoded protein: CASSQDLAGVITSYNEQFF.

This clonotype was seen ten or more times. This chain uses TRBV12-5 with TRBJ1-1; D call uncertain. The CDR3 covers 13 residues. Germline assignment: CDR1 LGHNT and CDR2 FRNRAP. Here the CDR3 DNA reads TGTGCCAGCGGGTTCGGAGGGAACACTGAAGCTTTCTTT. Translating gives CASGFGGNTEAFF.

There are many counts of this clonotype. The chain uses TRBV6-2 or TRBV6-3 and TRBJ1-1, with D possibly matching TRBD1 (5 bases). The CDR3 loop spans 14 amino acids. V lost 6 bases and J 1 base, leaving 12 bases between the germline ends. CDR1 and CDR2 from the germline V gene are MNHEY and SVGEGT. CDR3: CASSLRDGNTEAFF. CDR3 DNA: TGTGCCAGCAGCCTTAGGGACGGGAACACTGAAGCTTTCTTT.

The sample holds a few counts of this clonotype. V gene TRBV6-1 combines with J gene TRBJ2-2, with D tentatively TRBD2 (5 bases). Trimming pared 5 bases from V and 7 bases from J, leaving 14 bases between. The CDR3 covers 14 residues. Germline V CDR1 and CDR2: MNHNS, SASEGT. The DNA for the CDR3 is TGTGCCAGCAGTCCCCGGCGCGGGCTCGGGGAGCTGTTTTTT. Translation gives CASSPRRGLGELFF.

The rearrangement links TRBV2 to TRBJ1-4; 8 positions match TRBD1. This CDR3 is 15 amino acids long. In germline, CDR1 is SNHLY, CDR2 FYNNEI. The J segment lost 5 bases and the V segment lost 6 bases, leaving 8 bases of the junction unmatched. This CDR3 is CASRDRDILNEKLFF. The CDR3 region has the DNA TGTGCCAGCAGGGACAGGGACATTCTGAATGAAAAACTGTTTTTT.

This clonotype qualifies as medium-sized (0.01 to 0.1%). CDR3 in amino acids: CASSLNGHTDTQYF. CDR3 bases: TGTGCCAGCAGCTTAAACGGGCACACAGATACGCAGTATTTT. V usage is TRBV7-3 and J usage is TRBJ2-3; D call uncertain. The CDR3 loop spans 14 amino acids. The ends were cut back, 1 base at V and 2 bases at J, with 7 bases in the middle. CDR1 is SGHTA, CDR2 FQGTGA, per germline.

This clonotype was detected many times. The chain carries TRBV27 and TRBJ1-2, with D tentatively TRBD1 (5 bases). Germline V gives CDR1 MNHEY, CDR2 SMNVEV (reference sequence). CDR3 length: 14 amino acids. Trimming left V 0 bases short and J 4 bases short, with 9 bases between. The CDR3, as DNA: TGTGCCAGCAGTTTATCCCCGAGGGGCTATGGCTACACCTTC. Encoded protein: CASSLSPRGYGYTF.

The CDR3 DNA reads TGCGCCAGCAGCTTAAATCCGGGACACTTTTCGGCAGAGACCCAGTACTTC. Translated: CASSLNPGHFSAETQYF. The V call is TRBV5-1, the J call TRBJ2-5, with a possible D match to TRBD1 (6 bases). Looked up from germline, CDR1 is SGHRS and CDR2 is YFSETQ. The CDR3 covers 17 residues. V dropped 2 bases and J dropped 4 bases, with 21 bases sitting between them.

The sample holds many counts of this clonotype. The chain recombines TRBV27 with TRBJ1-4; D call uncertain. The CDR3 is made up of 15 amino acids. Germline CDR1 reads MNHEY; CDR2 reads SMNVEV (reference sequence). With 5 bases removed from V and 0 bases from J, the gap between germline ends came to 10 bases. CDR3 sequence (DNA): TGTGCCAGCAGTAGCAACACCGCAACTAATGAAAAACTGTTTTTT. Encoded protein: CASSSNTATNEKLFF. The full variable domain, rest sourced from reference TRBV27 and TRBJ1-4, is EAQVTQNPRYLITVTGKKLTVTCSQNMNHEYMSWYRQDPGLGLRQIYYSMNVEVTDKGDVPEGYKVSRKEKRNFPLILESPSPNQTSLYFCASSSNTATNEKLFFGSGTQLSVL.

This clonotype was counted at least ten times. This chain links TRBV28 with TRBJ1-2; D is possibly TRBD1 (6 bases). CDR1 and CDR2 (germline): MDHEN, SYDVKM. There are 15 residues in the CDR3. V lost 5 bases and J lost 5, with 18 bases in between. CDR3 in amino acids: CASSEADRRPYGYTF. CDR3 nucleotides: TGTGCCAGCAGTGAAGCGGACAGAAGACCGTATGGCTACACCTTC.

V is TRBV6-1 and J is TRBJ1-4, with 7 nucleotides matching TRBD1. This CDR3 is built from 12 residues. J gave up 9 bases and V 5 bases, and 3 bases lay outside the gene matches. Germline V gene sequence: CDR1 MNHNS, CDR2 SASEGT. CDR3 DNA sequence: TGTGCCAGCAGTCAGACAGGGAAAAAACTGTTTTTT. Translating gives CASSQTGKKLFF.